Following are 8 T cell receptor beta chains from one sample sequenced in a study of blood T cell repertoires in COVID-19. Here immunoSEQ multiplex PCR was the method, and the copy in TCRdb shows in-frame clones only, minus some. The sample includes tens of thousands of clones, roughly 89% of them seen just once. Sequenced input: peripheral blood. The receptor source for this set is a woman aged 55-75 years with COVID-19, enrolled during active disease.

This sequence joins TRBV28 and TRBJ2-6, with 7 bases fitting TRBD1. Germline loops: CDR1 MDHEN, CDR2 SYDVKM. The CDR3 loop spans 15 amino acids. Trimming at V came to 5 bases and at J to 1 base, leaving 2 bases not matched to a gene. The CDR3 protein is CASSATGSGANVLTF. Here the CDR3 DNA reads TGTGCCAGCAGTGCGACAGGGTCTGGGGCCAACGTCCTGACTTTC.

V usage is TRBV2 and J usage is TRBJ1-2; the match to TRBD1 covers 8 bases. V shed 7 bases and J 8 bases; nucleotides not matched to a gene: 15. The CDR3 consists of 15 residues. Germline V lookup: CDR1 SNHLY, CDR2 FYNNEI. The CDR3 reads CASTGRLSGGLGYTF. The CDR3 region has the DNA TGTGCCAGCACAGGAAGACTCTCAGGGGGCCTGGGCTACACCTTC. Full variable domain (rest looked up from reference TRBV2 and TRBJ1-2): EPEVTQTPSHQVTQMGQEVILRCVPISNHLYFYWYRQILGQKVEFLVSFYNNEISEKSEIFDDQFSVERPDGSNFTLKIRSTKLEDSAMYFCASTGRLSGGLGYTFGSGTRLTVV.

In its sample, this clone was seen once. The J gene is TRBJ2-4, the V gene TRBV28, with 10 bases lining up with TRBD1. Germline V gene sequence: CDR1 MDHEN, CDR2 SYDVKM. V trimming: 5 bases; J trimming: 2 bases; junction bases outside the gene matches: 9. CDR3 length: 17 residues. CDR3 sequence reads: CASSGKTGGFSKNIQYF. CDR3 nucleotide sequence: TGTGCCAGCAGTGGGAAGACAGGGGGCTTTTCCAAAAACATTCAGTACTTC.

The V call is TRBV19, the J call TRBJ2-7, with a weak D call TRBD1 (6 bases). This CDR3 spans 16 amino acids. In germline, CDR1 is LNHDA, CDR2 SQIVND (reference sequence). V shed 7 bases and J shed 5 bases, with 24 bases lying between them. The CDR3 region is CASTRTTPGAPNEQYF. The CDR3, as DNA: TGTGCCAGTACCCGAACCACCCCAGGGGCCCCCAACGAGCAGTACTTC.

The CDR3: CASSQLVVAGYNEQFF. The CDR3 DNA is TGTGCCAGCAGCCAGCTCGTGGTAGCGGGTTACAATGAGCAGTTCTTC. The chain employs TRBV3-1 (or the pseudogene TRBV3-2) and TRBJ2-1; 7 bases map to TRBD2. The CDR3 contains 16 residues. The germline V gene has CDR1 LGHDT and CDR2 YNNKEL (reference sequence). V lost 3 bases, J lost 4 bases, and 9 bases stayed unmatched.

The rearrangement uses TRBV24-1 and TRBJ2-1; TRBD1 is a possible D gene (5 bases). This CDR3 comprises 14 residues. Germline values: CDR1 KGHDR, CDR2 SFDVKD. V was clipped by 1 base and J by 10 bases, with 13 bases between them. The CDR3, as DNA: TGTGCCACCAGTGATTTTGTTCCAGCAGGGGAGCAGTTCTTC. The encoded protein is CATSDFVPAGEQFF.

The V call is TRBV6-5, the J call TRBJ1-1, with 7 bases identical to TRBD1. After removal of 6 bases from V and 6 bases from J, the junction contained 7 bases not matched to a gene. There are 13 residues in the CDR3. The germline V gene has CDR1 MNHEY and CDR2 SVGAGI. For the CDR3, the DNA is TGTGCCAGCAGGTACAGGGGTATATCTGAAGCTTTCTTT. Translation gives CASRYRGISEAFF.

This sequence joins TRBV12-2 and TRBJ2-1; the table gives TRBD2 as D, unverified against the DNA. TRBV12-2 has pseudogene status. The length of the CDR3 is 20 residues. CDR3 sequence reads: CASRLEPARSAGGSYNEQFF. The DNA of the CDR3 is TGTGCAAGTCGCTTAGAACCGGCCAGATCAGCGGGAGGATCCTACAATGAGCAGTTCTTC.